This passage covers 2 T cell receptor beta chains from one sample sequenced in a study of low-dose radiotherapy and immunotherapy resistance in tumors. Indicated time point: before trial treatment. Gene-specific TRAV and TRBV primers were used for first-strand cDNA, covering alpha and beta chains. With a constant-region primer and a V-primer adapter, TCRs were subjected to roughly 18 PCR cycles of amplification. One entry per CDR3 protein, called by TCRdb with MiXCR from the reads. The sample gives 57,000 or so distinct CDR3 sequences, approximately 25% of which show up once; approximately 5.7% is in the top ten. Sequenced here: PBMCs, sampled before treatment. The receptors were gathered from a male donor with prostate cancer.

In this sample, this clonotype turned up a few times. The chain combines TRBV6-1 with TRBJ1-5; D perhaps matches TRBD1 (5 bases). V gave up 0 bases and J gave up 7 bases, with 13 bases separating them. The CDR3 totals 15 residues. CDR1 and CDR2 from the germline V gene are MNHNS and SASEGT. CDR3 region: CASSEALQGSQPQHF. CDR3 DNA sequence: TGTGCCAGCAGTGAAGCGCTCCAGGGTTCGCAGCCCCAGCATTTT.

This clonotype was detected ten times or more. The chain employs TRBV19 and TRBJ2-5, with unresolved D. V shed 3 bases and J shed 1 base, with 6 bases lying between them. The CDR3 runs 13 residues. Germline V gene sequence: CDR1 LNHDA, CDR2 SQIVND (reference sequence). The CDR3 loop is CASSIGVQETQYF. CDR3 sequence (DNA): TGTGCCAGTAGTATTGGGGTCCAAGAGACCCAGTACTTC.